The clone carrying this T cell receptor (beta chain) was observed a few times. Its target is unknown. The sample is drawn from a study of tumor-infiltrating lymphocytes in primary liver carcinoma. Study context: Surgeons resected the patients' primary liver carcinomas. All patients, whether men or women, fell within 30 to 69 years of age.

The researchers obtained blood RNA from unsorted whole blood and also extracted germline DNA. Broader study findings: Lesser overlap characterized tumor-adjacent and tumor-blood pairs relative to tumor region pairs. Tumors carried a top-250-clone fraction significantly exceeding that of blood (p = 0.039).

The authors made TCR beta cDNA from 450 to 600 ng total RNA with a constant-region primer. TCR beta libraries came from three nested multiplex PCR rounds using slightly modified ARM-PCR. Both of the initial two PCR rounds ran for about 9 cycles and employed TRBV1-TRBV30 forward primers alongside a C-beta reverse primer. In TCRdb, the multiplex PCR reads were re-called with MiXCR into one record per CDR3 protein. The table lists about 320,000 distinct CDR3 sequences, more than 55% of them singletons. The junction had 5 bases not matched to a gene; V was cut back by 4 bases and J by 4 bases. The germline V gene has CDR1 SQVTM and CDR2 ANQGSEA. The CDR3 has 15 residues.

Specimen: peripheral blood. The chain joins TRBV29-1 to TRBJ2-1; TRBD2 aligns across 12 bases. This receptor was taken from a woman aged 30 to 39 with primary liver carcinoma and hepatitis B virus infection. DNA for the CDR3: TGCAGCGTTGGCCTGGGACTAGCGGGTTACAATGAGCAGTTCTTC. Protein sequence: CSVGLGLAGYNEQFF.